The clone carrying this T cell receptor (beta chain) is medium-sized (0.01 to 0.1%) in the sample. The data derive from a study of CD4 and CD8 cells across lung adenocarcinoma regions. This CDR3 comprises 13 residues. V lost 8 bases, J lost 8 bases, and 7 bases stayed unmatched. CDR1 and CDR2 from the germline V gene are WSHSY and SAAADI. TCRdb called the PCR reads again in MiXCR, with one record for every CDR3 protein. Here the sample spans around 3,900 distinct CDR3 sequences, around three fifths being singletons. The receptor was derived from a female donor with lung adenocarcinoma. The CD4 and CD8 labels of this study may be unreliable. The sequencing input was CD4+ T cells from the margin of a lung tumor. The rearrangement uses TRBV10-2 and TRBJ2-1; 9 bases map to TRBD2. The DNA of the CDR3 is TGCGCCAGCGATAGTGCGGGAGGGCATGAGCAGTTCTTC. This translates into CASDSAGGHEQFF.